The 21 T cell receptor beta chains presented below share a single source sample, sequenced in a study of CD8+ T cells in alopecia areata. The sequencing template was cDNA reverse transcribed from extracted RNA. The method was immunoSEQ multiplex PCR; TCRdb's version includes in-frame clones alone and lacks a portion of them. The specimen has about 110,000 clones, none found just once. The specimen sequenced was lesional skin. These receptor sequences come from a C3H/HeJ mouse with alopecia areata. Mouse strain MHC haplotype: H2-k.

In regard to this clone: The listed genes are named as in mouse. The observed sequence ends 4 residues before the CDR3 terminus, with the missing tail filled in from the germline J gene. The V gene is TRBV19, the J gene TRBJ2-7; D might be TRBD2 (5 bases). The CDR3 has 14 residues. Germline V lookup: CDR1 FNHDT, CDR2 SITEND (reference sequence). The V end was cut by 0 bases, the J end by 3 bases, with 10 bases between. The sequenced part of the CDR3 DNA is TGTGCCAGCAGTATAGCTGGGAACCTCTAT. Protein sequence: CASSIAGNLY. The CDR3 in full is CASSIAGNLYEQYF.

This clone was detected a few times. The TCRdb protein and the DNA translation do not line up at residue 13; the protein shown here was made by translating the DNA. The genes and germline here are from mouse. The read falls 3 residues short of the CDR3 end, and the missing part is taken from the germline J gene. The chain has TRBV13-2 and TRBJ1-3, with D perhaps matching TRBD1 (5 bases). The CDR3 is made up of 16 amino acids. Per the germline V gene, CDR1 is NNHNN and CDR2 is SYGAGS (reference sequence). The ends were cut back, 0 bases at V and 0 bases at J, with 10 bases in the middle. This chain's CDR3 is CASGDVGVNSGNTLYF. The sequenced CDR3 bases are TGTGCCAGCGGTGATGTGGGGGTGAATTCTGGAAATACG.

This clone has more than one count but fewer than ten. Gene labels here are mouse ones. The CDR3 protein is CAAGTGNTEVFF. CDR3 bases read: TGTGCAGCCGGGACAGGGAACACA. V usage is TRBV16 and J usage is TRBJ1-1; 8 nucleotides match TRBD1. The DNA ends 4 residues before the CDR3 does, and the rest of the CDR3 is filled in from the germline J gene. This CDR3 region has 12 residues. CDR1 is SGHSA, CDR2 FRNQAP, per germline. V dropped 11 bases and J dropped 1; count of bases not matched to a gene: 3.

This clone has just a few counts. Germline and genes: mouse. The CDR3 bases that were read are TGTGCCAGCACCCGGGACAGGGGGCGTGCAGAA. Amino acids: CASTRDRGRAE. The entire CDR3 is CASTRDRGRAETLYF. The chain has TRBV19 and TRBJ2-3; TRBD1 matches 12 bases. From the germline J gene comes the end of the CDR3, since the read stops 4 residues before it. This CDR3 has 15 amino acids. Germline trimming cut 6 bases from V and 1 base from J; bases unmatched to any gene: 3. In germline, CDR1 is FNHDT, CDR2 SITEND (reference sequence).

Of note for this clone: Gene and germline names: mouse. The sequenced fragment ends 4 residues before the CDR3 boundary, so the rest is inferred from the germline J gene. The V and J genes are TRBV19 and TRBJ1-4; D gene unclear. CDR1 and CDR2 from the germline V gene are FNHDT and SITEND (reference sequence). The CDR3 loop spans 15 amino acids. The germline V and J ends were trimmed by 2 bases and 0 bases, with 8 bases remaining between them. The CDR3 here is CASSIRWISNERLFF. The covered CDR3 bases are TGTGCCAGCAGTATCCGCTGGATTTCCAACGAA.

Turning to this clone: Mouse gene names and germline throughout. The read is 4 residues too short to cover the CDR3 end, so that end is filled in from the germline J gene. This chain links TRBV13-3 with TRBJ2-5; 8 positions agree with TRBD1. The CDR3 is 15 amino acids. Germline V gives CDR1 NNHDY, CDR2 SYVADS. The CDR3: CASSDPDRVGDTQYF. The sequenced CDR3 bases are TGTGCCAGCAGTGATCCGGACAGGGTGGGCGAC.

About this clone itself: Gene names denote mouse genes. The read falls 4 residues short of the CDR3 end, and the missing part is taken from the germline J gene. The chain carries TRBV1 and TRBJ1-1, with a tentative D call TRBD1 (5 bases). Germline V gene sequence: CDR1 NSQYPW, CDR2 LRSPGD (reference sequence). The V end lost 6 bases, the J end lost 4 bases, and 9 bases lay between the germline ends. The CDR3 covers 12 residues. CDR3 sequence: CTCSHRTTEVFF. The sequenced part of the CDR3 DNA is TGCACCTGCAGCCACAGGACCACA.

On this clone itself: Germline and genes: mouse. The observed sequence ends 4 residues before the CDR3 terminus, with the missing tail filled in from the germline J gene. This chain uses TRBV19 with TRBJ2-5, with D possibly being TRBD1 (5 bases). The CDR3 is 14 amino acids. Per the germline V gene, CDR1 is FNHDT and CDR2 is SITEND (reference sequence). Trimming left V 2 bases short and J 3 bases short, with 10 bases between. CDR3 bases read: TGTGCCAGCAGTATGGCGGACAAGCAAGAC. Its protein product is CASSMADKQD. The full CDR3 protein is CASSMADKQDTQYF.

A word on this clone: The gene names given are mouse names. The read ends 4 residues before the CDR3 terminus; that terminus is restored from the germline J gene. The genes are TRBV13-3 and TRBJ1-1; 8 bases line up with TRBD1. The CDR3 runs 13 residues. Germline V gene sequence: CDR1 NNHDY, CDR2 SYVADS. The covered CDR3 bases are TGTGCCAGCAGTGAAGGACAGGGAAGA. Its translation: CASSEGQGR. The whole CDR3 protein reads CASSEGQGREVFF.

A word on this clone: The listed genes are named as in mouse. The read terminates 4 residues ahead of where the CDR3 ends, so the germline J gene completes it. The rearrangement uses TRBV19 and TRBJ2-1, with D perhaps matching TRBD1 (5 bases). CDR3 length: 14 amino acids. V gave up 4 bases and J gave up 0 bases, with 8 bases separating them. Per germline, CDR1 FNHDT and CDR2 SITEND (reference sequence). The CDR3 is CASSQGDNYAEQFF. The part of the CDR3 DNA that was read is TGTGCCAGCAGTCAAGGGGATAACTATGCT. Together with reference TRBV19 and TRBJ2-1, the CDR3 gives the full variable domain: GGIITQTPKFLIGQEGQKLTLKCQQNFNHDTMYWYRQDSGKGLRLIYYSITENDLQKGDLSEGYDASREKKSSFSLTVTSAQKNEMAVFLCASSQGDNYAEQFFGPGTRLTVL.

This clone occurred many times. The gene names here belong to mouse. Coverage ceases 4 residues before the CDR3 finishes, and the germline J gene fills in the end. The chain employs TRBV13-3 and TRBJ2-1, with TRBD2 matching 7 bases. The germline CDR1 and CDR2 sequences are NNHDY and SYVADS. CDR3 length: 15 residues. The CDR3 loop reads CASSDADWEEAEQFF. CDR3 DNA, as far as it was read: TGTGCCAGCAGTGATGCCGACTGGGAGGAGGCT.

The sample holds many counts of this clone. All gene names here are mouse names. The read finishes 4 residues shy of the CDR3 end, and the germline J gene is used to complete it. This chain connects TRBV13-3 to TRBJ2-7; 9 bases map to TRBD1. The CDR3 extends over 13 amino acids. Germline loops: CDR1 NNHDY, CDR2 SYVADS. CDR3 region: CASSPRDRDEQYF. The covered CDR3 bases are TGTGCCAGCAGTCCCCGGGACAGGGAT.

Concerning this clone itself: Gene names follow the mouse nomenclature. The CDR3 extends 4 residues past the end of the read, so its final part is completed from the germline J gene. The chain couples TRBV19 to TRBJ2-7; TRBD1 matches 7 bases. CDR1 is FNHDT and CDR2 is SITEND in the germline V gene (reference sequence). There are 12 residues in the CDR3. The CDR3 is CASSRQGDEQYF. The sequenced CDR3 bases are TGTGCCAGCAGTAGACAGGGTGAT.

This clone was picked up a small number of times. The translated DNA and TCRdb's protein are not identical at residue 11; the protein here was translated from the DNA. Genes here carry mouse names. The read gets to within 3 residues of the CDR3 end, and the germline J gene fills in the rest. The rearrangement uses TRBV19 and TRBJ1-3; maybe TRBD1 (6 bases). Germline V gives CDR1 FNHDT, CDR2 SITEND (reference sequence). This CDR3 contains 14 residues. The CDR3 loop reads CASSGGHSGNALYF. The CDR3 bases that were read are TGTGCCAGCAGCGGGGGGCATTCTGGAAATGCG.

This clone was seen more than once but under ten times. Gene names denote mouse genes. The CDR3 end falls 4 residues outside the read, so it is completed with the germline J gene. The chain is built from TRBV13-1 and TRBJ2-1; D is possibly TRBD1 (7 bases). Deletions cut 0 bases from V and 5 bases from J, with 15 bases between. CDR3 size: 16 residues. Per the germline V gene, CDR1 is NSHNY and CDR2 is SYGAGN. The DNA read from the CDR3 is TGTGCCAGCAGTGATGAGGGAAAAGGGGGCGATGCT. Translating gives CASSDEGKGGDA. The entire CDR3 sequence reads CASSDEGKGGDAEQFF.

Remarks on this clone: Gene names are mouse gene names. The CDR3 end lies 4 residues beyond the end of the read and is filled in from the germline J gene. The chain uses TRBV1 and TRBJ1-4, with D perhaps TRBD1 (6 bases). In germline, CDR1 is NSQYPW, CDR2 LRSPGD (reference sequence). V was trimmed by 3 bases and J by 6 bases, leaving 14 bases between them. There are 15 residues in the CDR3. Partial CDR3 DNA: TGCACCTGCAGTGCTCCAGGGGAATTGGACGAA. It yields the protein CTCSAPGELDE. The full CDR3 protein is CTCSAPGELDERLFF. The full variable domain, its missing parts supplied by reference TRBV1 and TRBJ1-4, is VTLLEQNPRWRLVPRGQAVNLRCILKNSQYPWMSWYQQDLQKQLQWLFTLRSPGDKEVKSLPGADYLATRVTDTELRLQVANMSQGRTLYCTCSAPGELDERLFFGHGTKLSVL.

The table lists this clone with many counts. The genes and germline here are from mouse. The read halts 4 residues ahead of the CDR3 end, with the missing end drawn from the germline J gene. The V and J genes are TRBV13-3 and TRBJ1-2; the D gene is possibly TRBD1 (6 bases). The germline V gene has CDR1 NNHDY and CDR2 SYVADS. This CDR3 comprises 14 residues. The ends were cut back, 5 bases at V and 0 bases at J, with 11 bases in the middle. The CDR3 sequence: CASSSRGPNSDYTF. The CDR3 bases that were read are TGTGCCAGCAGCTCCAGGGGTCCAAACTCC.

This clone turned up a few times. The gene symbols are mouse symbols. The read ends 4 residues before the CDR3 terminus; that terminus is restored from the germline J gene. The chain links TRBV5 to TRBJ2-1, with 9 bases fitting TRBD1. CDR1 is LGHNA and CDR2 is YNLKQL in the germline V gene (reference sequence). The CDR3 has 15 residues. The junction had 3 bases not matched to a gene; V was cut back by 0 bases and J by 6 bases. CDR3 bases read: TGTGCCAGCAGCCAAGATACGGGACAGGGTGCT. Translation gives CASSQDTGQGA. The whole CDR3 region reads CASSQDTGQGAEQFF.

This clone was detected only a few times. Here the gene names and germline are mouse. The sequence runs out 4 residues before the end of the CDR3; the remainder is reconstructed from the germline J gene. V gene TRBV1 combines with J gene TRBJ2-1; possible D gene TRBD1, 6 bases. Germline V gene sequence: CDR1 NSQYPW, CDR2 LRSPGD (reference sequence). Trimming pared 0 bases from V and 2 bases from J, leaving 11 bases between. The CDR3 has 16 residues. Here the CDR3 reads CTCSADTGWDYAEQFF. The CDR3 bases that were read are TGCACCTGCAGTGCAGATACAGGGTGGGACTATGCT.

This clone was found a few times. Genes and germline are mouse. Coverage ceases 4 residues before the CDR3 finishes, and the germline J gene fills in the end. This chain joins TRBV13-3 and TRBJ2-7, with TRBD1 as a possible D gene (6 bases). CDR3 size: 14 residues. The germline V gene has CDR1 NNHDY and CDR2 SYVADS. Trimming removed 6 bases at V and 0 bases at J, with 13 bases between. Partial CDR3 DNA: TGTGCCAGCAAAAAATCAGGGGACTCCTAT. Translating gives CASKKSGDSY. From start to end, the CDR3 is CASKKSGDSYEQYF.

On this clone itself: Gene names follow the mouse nomenclature. The CDR3 end lies 4 residues beyond the end of the read and is filled in from the germline J gene. The chain uses TRBV13-3 and TRBJ2-7, with 9 bases aligning to TRBD2. Germline CDR1 and CDR2: NNHDY and SYVADS. The CDR3 loop spans 14 amino acids. The DNA read from the CDR3 is TGTGCCAGCAGTGATTCTGGGGGGGATTAT. Its translation: CASSDSGGDY. The whole CDR3 protein is CASSDSGGDYEQYF.